This entry is about one T cell receptor (beta chain). The CDR3 is 11 amino acids. Trimming pared 6 bases from V and 9 bases from J, leaving 9 bases between. The germline V gene has CDR1 MNHNY and CDR2 SVGAGI (reference sequence). The data belong to a study of blood T cell repertoires in COVID-19. On the study more broadly: Donors in the United States, Italy and Spain gave samples during acute or convalescent COVID-19. Nucleic acid was either cDNA or gDNA, and it came from T cells, B-cell-depleted T cells, or PBMCs.

In the original processing: Reference gene primer amplification in the assay estimated nucleated cell counts. Some clones are missing from TCRdb's copy, which holds only in-frame ones; the method was immunoSEQ multiplex PCR. That table gives V, J and clone size, and the DNA gave D and trimming. This sample has about 27,000 clones, with approximately 80% found just once. The clonotype originates from a man between 65 and 80 years old with active COVID-19. The chain joins TRBV6-6 to TRBJ1-5; D call uncertain. Sequencing was done on a sample of peripheral blood. CDR3 amino acids: CASSSEGPQHF. CDR3 nucleotides: TGTGCCAGCAGCTCGGAGGGGCCCCAGCATTTT.